This TCR beta chain was found in a study of OX40 agonist ivuxolimab in advanced cancers. Study-wide context: Ivuxolimab was administered intravenously to patients at 0.01 to 10 mg/kg every 2 weeks. Anti-PD-1, anti-PD-L1 or anti-CTLA-4 therapy given earlier was allowed, and approximately 40% had some. Findings and limits, study-wide: Circulating CD4+ and CD8+ T cells showed clonal expansion by week 6 at 0.1 to 3.0 mg/kg.

The assay was immunoSEQ multiplex PCR, and TCRdb's table has in-frame clones only and misses some. The sample lists about 110,000 clones; about nine tenths were seen once. The germline gives CDR1 MDHEN, CDR2 SYDVKM. With V trimmed by 6 bases and J by 3 bases, 11 bases remained unmatched. The CDR3 consists of 16 residues. Comments on this clone: Its target is unknown.

This receptor was taken from an adult with an advanced solid tumor such as melanoma, head and neck, liver or kidney cancer. Sequenced here: CD4+ or CD8+ T cells sorted from blood, sampled in a trial of the OX40 agonist ivuxolimab. The rearrangement joins TRBV28 to TRBJ1-2; 9 positions agree with TRBD1. CDR3 bases: TGTGCCAGCAGCCTTAACACAGGGGGCAAGTACTATGGCTACACCTTC. Translating gives CASSLNTGGKYYGYTF.